A selection of T cell receptor beta chains follows, all from one sample in a study of control samples from healthy donors and cancer patients. TCRdb keeps only in-frame clones here, not all; method: immunoSEQ multiplex PCR. The sample shows 100,000 to 150,000 clones, about 87% of them seen only once. Sequencing input: blood. Source of these receptors: a man in his fifties or sixties in good health. CDR3s include the opening cysteine and the closing phenylalanine or tryptophan. A D gene is named only where the DNA matches it firmly. Not all rows give a size; the values are once, few, many and, for expanded clones, a class.

CDR3nt	CDR3aa	v_gene	abundance	d_gene	j_gene
TGTGCCAGCTCAGGGGGACACCTGGCAACTAATGAAAAACTGTTTTTT	CASSGGHLATNEKLFF	TRBV18	-	-	TRBJ1-4
TGTGCCAGCAGTCAGGCCTCGGGTTACGAGCAGTACTTC	CASSQASGYEQYF	TRBV28	-	-	TRBJ2-7
TGTGCCAGCAGTGAAGGACGGGGAACAGGAAACACCATATATTTT	CASSEGRGTGNTIYF	TRBV6-1	-	-	TRBJ1-3
TGTGCCAGCAGGCGCACAGGGACCTCACCCCTCCACTTT	CASRRTGTSPLHF	TRBV5-8	-	-	TRBJ1-6
TGTGCCAGCAGCTTAAGGACAGGGAACAATCAGCCCCAGCATTTT	CASSLRTGNNQPQHF	TRBV7-2	once	TRBD1	TRBJ1-5
TGCGCCAGCAGCCAGGGTGGGGATTCACCCCTCCACTTT	CASSQGGDSPLHF	TRBV4-3	-	-	TRBJ1-6
TGTGCCAGCAGGCCCATAACAGGGAAACACGGGGAGCTGTTTTTT	CASRPITGKHGELFF	TRBV7-6	-	-	TRBJ2-2
TGTGCCAGCAGCTTAGAGGGACCCGGGACAGGACATGAAAAACTGTTTTTT	CASSLEGPGTGHEKLFF	TRBV7-9	once	TRBD1	TRBJ1-4
TGTGCCAGCAGACAGGGGTATGGCTACACCTTC	CASRQGYGYTF	TRBV12-3/TRBV12-4	few	TRBD1	TRBJ1-2
TGTGCCACCAGCAGAGATTTAAACACCGGGGAGCTGTTTTTT	CATSRDLNTGELFF	TRBV15	-	-	TRBJ2-2
TGTGCCTGGCGCAATTCCCCGCATCGAGAGAACACTGAAGCTTTCTTT	CAWRNSPHRENTEAFF	TRBV30	-	-	TRBJ1-1
TGTGCCAGCTCACCCAGGTCCACTCTCTCCTACAATGAGCAGTTCTTC	CASSPRSTLSYNEQFF	TRBV18	-	-	TRBJ2-1
TGTGCTACCGGGGGGGCAGGTGGGGCCAACGTCCTGACTTTC	CATGGAGGANVLTF	TRBV28	-	TRBD2	TRBJ2-6
TGTGCCAGCAGCCAAGAAAACAGGGACAGGGAGCAGTACTTC	CASSQENRDREQYF	TRBV3-1/TRBV3-2	-	TRBD1	TRBJ2-7
TGTGCCAGCTCACAAGGGACTAGCGGGGACAATGAGCAGTTCTTC	CASSQGTSGDNEQFF	TRBV18	once	TRBD2	TRBJ2-1
TGTGCCATCAGTGACGAGGGGAACCATCAGCCCCAGCATTTT	CAISDEGNHQPQHF	TRBV10-3	-	-	TRBJ1-5
TGTGCCAGCAGCTTGGTCCCAGGGGACTATGGCTACACCTTC	CASSLVPGDYGYTF	TRBV5-4	-	-	TRBJ1-2
TGCGCCAGCAGCTCCTCCCCGGGACTAGCGGGGGCCTACGAGCAGTACTTC	CASSSSPGLAGAYEQYF	TRBV5-1	-	TRBD2	TRBJ2-7
TGTGCCAGCAGCCCCTCGACAGGGGCTTGGTACGAGCAGTACTTC	CASSPSTGAWYEQYF	TRBV7-6	-	TRBD1	TRBJ2-7
TGTGCCAGCAGCTCTCTCGGGACAGGGGGTTCCTACGAGCAGTACTTC	CASSSLGTGGSYEQYF	TRBV3-1/TRBV3-2	-	TRBD1	TRBJ2-7
TGTGCCACCTCGGACATTAGCAATCAGCCCCAGCATTTT	CATSDISNQPQHF	TRBV19	-	-	TRBJ1-5
TGTGCCTGGAGTTTGCGAAGACTAGCGGGGGGACACAATGAGCAGTTCTTC	CAWSLRRLAGGHNEQFF	TRBV30	-	TRBD2	TRBJ2-1
TGTGCCATCAGAGTTGCGGAGAACACTGAAGCTTTCTTT	CAIRVAENTEAFF	TRBV10-3	-	-	TRBJ1-1
TGTGCCAGCAGCTTAGGGGGCGGGGGGGCCGGAGATACGCAGTATTTT	CASSLGGGGAGDTQYF	TRBV7-2	-	TRBD2	TRBJ2-3
TGTGCCAGCAGTGAAGAGGGGTTTGGGCTATATGGCTACACCTTC	CASSEEGFGLYGYTF	TRBV6-1	-	-	TRBJ1-2
TGTGCCAGCAGCCCTCGGGAAGGACACCAAGAGACCCAGTACTTC	CASSPREGHQETQYF	TRBV3-1/TRBV3-2	-	-	TRBJ2-5
TGTGCCAGCAGCGTAGGTCTAGGGACCGGGACAGGGGGTACCGCTCTCCCTGAAAAACTGTTTTTT	CASSVGLGTGTGGTALPEKLFF	TRBV9	-	TRBD1	TRBJ1-4
TGTGCCAGTAGTATTTATGGGGACTTTGAAAAACTGTTTTTT	CASSIYGDFEKLFF	TRBV19	-	-	TRBJ1-4
TGTGCCAGCAGCCCGGGTCTAAACACTGAAGCTTTCTTT	CASSPGLNTEAFF	TRBV5-4	few	-	TRBJ1-1
TGCAGCGTCCAACGGACAGTCATGAACACTGAAGCTTTCTTT	CSVQRTVMNTEAFF	TRBV29-1	-	-	TRBJ1-1
TGTGCCAGCAGAGAGACTAGCGGGGGGACCTACGAGCAGTACTTC	CASRETSGGTYEQYF	TRBV11-2	-	TRBD2	TRBJ2-7
TGTGCCAGCAGCACCCAGAACGTAGCGGGGGGCCTCGGGGATACGCAGTATTTT	CASSTQNVAGGLGDTQYF	TRBV7-8	-	TRBD2	TRBJ2-3
TGTGCCAGCAGTGAAGGGGGCGCGGGCTCACCCCTCCACTTT	CASSEGGAGSPLHF	TRBV2	-	-	TRBJ1-6
TGTGCCAGTACTGCGGGGGGGTATAATTCACCCCTCCACTTT	CASTAGGYNSPLHF	TRBV19	-	-	TRBJ1-6
TGCGCCAGCAGCGGGGGACAGGGAGGAGGAGAAGCTTTCTTT	CASSGGQGGGEAFF	TRBV5-1	-	TRBD1	TRBJ1-1
TGCGCCAGCAGCTTGGTTCCTAGCGGGGGAGGAGAGACCCAGTACTTC	CASSLVPSGGGETQYF	TRBV5-1	-	TRBD2	TRBJ2-5
TGTGCCAGCAGCCCGCGCCCACATCACCTTGACAGGGGCGGAACTAACTATGGCTACACCTTC	CASSPRPHHLDRGGTNYGYTF	TRBV9	-	TRBD1	TRBJ1-2
TGTGCCAGCAGCTTAGACAGGAGCTCCTACAATGAGCAGTTCTTC	CASSLDRSSYNEQFF	TRBV6-5	-	-	TRBJ2-1
TGCGCCAGCAGTCCCGGACAGTACATGAACACTGAAGCTTTCTTT	CASSPGQYMNTEAFF	TRBV10-1	-	-	TRBJ1-1
TGTGCCAGCAGCCAAGATTCTAGCGGGGCGGTTTTGGTCGGTACGCAGTATTTT	CASSQDSSGAVLVGTQYF	TRBV4-2	-	TRBD2	TRBJ2-3
TGTGCCAGCAGCCCGGACAGCGGGTTTCTGGCTGAAGCTTTCTTT	CASSPDSGFLAEAFF	TRBV4-2	-	-	TRBJ1-1
TGTGCCAGCAGTGAGGGGGCCCTCACCTACGAGCAGTACTTC	CASSEGALTYEQYF	TRBV2	-	-	TRBJ2-7
TGTGCCAGCAGCCCCCTGGGGGACACTAATGAAAAACTGTTTTTT	CASSPLGDTNEKLFF	TRBV9	-	-	TRBJ1-4
TGTGCCAGCAGCCCAGGGGATACTTATGGCTACACCTTC	CASSPGDTYGYTF	TRBV7-3	-	-	TRBJ1-2
TGTGCCAGTTATTCGCAGAACACTGAAGCTTTCTTT	CASYSQNTEAFF	TRBV28	once	-	TRBJ1-1
TGCAGCGTGGGGACAGGGGGAACCTATGGCTACACCTTC	CSVGTGGTYGYTF	TRBV29-1	-	TRBD1	TRBJ1-2
TGTGCCAGCAGCGCTCTTTGGACAGGGGCGAATGAAAAACTGTTTTTT	CASSALWTGANEKLFF	TRBV11-2	once	TRBD1	TRBJ1-4
TGTGCCAGCAGCTCGCGCGGGGCTAGCGGAATGCCTAGCACAGATACGCAGTATTTT	CASSSRGASGMPSTDTQYF	TRBV11-3	-	TRBD2	TRBJ2-3
TGTGCCAGCAAGGACAGAAAGTACTACGAGCAGTACTTC	CASKDRKYYEQYF	TRBV28	-	-	TRBJ2-7
TGCGCCAGCAGCCGGGAGACTGGGGCCAACGTCCTGACTTTC	CASSRETGANVLTF	TRBV5-1	-	-	TRBJ2-6
TGTGCCAGCAGTTACTTAGGGAATGAAAAACTGTTTTTT	CASSYLGNEKLFF	TRBV6-5	-	-	TRBJ1-4
TGTGCCAGCAGCTCAGGGACAGCTGATCAGCCCCAGCATTTT	CASSSGTADQPQHF	TRBV7-2	-	TRBD1	TRBJ1-5
TGTGCCAGCAGCAAAGACAGCTCCTACGAGCAGTACTTC	CASSKDSSYEQYF	TRBV28	few	-	TRBJ2-7
TGCGCCAGCAGTCAATCGAGAGGGACCTACAATGAGCAGTTCTTC	CASSQSRGTYNEQFF	TRBV23-1	once	-	TRBJ2-1